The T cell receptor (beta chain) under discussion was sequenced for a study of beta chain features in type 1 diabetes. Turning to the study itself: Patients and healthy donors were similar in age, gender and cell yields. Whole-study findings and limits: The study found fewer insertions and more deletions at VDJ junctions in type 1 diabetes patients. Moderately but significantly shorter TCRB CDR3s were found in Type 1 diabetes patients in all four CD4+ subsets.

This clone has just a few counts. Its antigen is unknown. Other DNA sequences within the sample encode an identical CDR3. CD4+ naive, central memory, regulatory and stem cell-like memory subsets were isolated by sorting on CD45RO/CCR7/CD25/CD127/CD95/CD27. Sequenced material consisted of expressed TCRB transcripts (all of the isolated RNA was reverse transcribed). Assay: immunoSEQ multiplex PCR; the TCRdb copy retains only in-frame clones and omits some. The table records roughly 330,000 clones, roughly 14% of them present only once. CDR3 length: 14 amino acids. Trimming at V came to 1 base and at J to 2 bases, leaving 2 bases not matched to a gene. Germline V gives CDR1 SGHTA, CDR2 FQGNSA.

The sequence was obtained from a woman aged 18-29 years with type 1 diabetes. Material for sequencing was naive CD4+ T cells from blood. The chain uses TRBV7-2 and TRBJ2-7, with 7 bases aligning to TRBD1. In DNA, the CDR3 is TGTGCCAGCAGCTTAGGACAGGGAGCCTACGAGCAGTACTTC. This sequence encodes CASSLGQGAYEQYF. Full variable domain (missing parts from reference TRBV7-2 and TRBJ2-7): GAGVSQSPSNKVTEKGKDVELRCDPISGHTALYWYRQSLGQGLEFLIYFQGNSAPDKSGLPSDRFSAERTGGSVSTLTIQRTQQEDSAVYLCASSLGQGAYEQYFGPGTRLTVT.